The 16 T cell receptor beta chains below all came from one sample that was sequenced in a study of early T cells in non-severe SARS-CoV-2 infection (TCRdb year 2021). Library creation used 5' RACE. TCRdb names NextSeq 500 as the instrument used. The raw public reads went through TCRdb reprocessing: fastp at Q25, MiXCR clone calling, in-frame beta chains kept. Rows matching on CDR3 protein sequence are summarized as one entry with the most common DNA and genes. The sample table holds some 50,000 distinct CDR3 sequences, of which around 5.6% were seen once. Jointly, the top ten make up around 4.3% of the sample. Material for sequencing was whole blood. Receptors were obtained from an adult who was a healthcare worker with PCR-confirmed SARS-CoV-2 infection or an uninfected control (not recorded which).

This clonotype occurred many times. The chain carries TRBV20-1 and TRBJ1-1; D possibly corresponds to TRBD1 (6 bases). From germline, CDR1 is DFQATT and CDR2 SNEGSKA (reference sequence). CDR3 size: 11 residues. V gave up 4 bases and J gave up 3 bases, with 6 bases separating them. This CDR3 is CSATGDTEAFF. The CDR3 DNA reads TGCAGTGCTACAGGGGACACTGAAGCTTTCTTT.

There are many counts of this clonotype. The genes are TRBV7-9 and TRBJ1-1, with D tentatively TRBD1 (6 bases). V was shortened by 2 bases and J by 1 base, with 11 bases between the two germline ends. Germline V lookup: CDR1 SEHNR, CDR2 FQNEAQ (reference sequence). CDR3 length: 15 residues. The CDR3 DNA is TGTGCCAGCAGCTTAACGGGACATAAGAACACTGAAGCTTTCTTT. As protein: CASSLTGHKNTEAFF.

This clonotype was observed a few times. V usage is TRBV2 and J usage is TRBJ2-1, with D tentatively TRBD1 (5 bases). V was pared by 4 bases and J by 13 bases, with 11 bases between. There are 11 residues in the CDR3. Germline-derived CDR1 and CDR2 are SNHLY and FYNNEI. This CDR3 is CASSGIRAQFF. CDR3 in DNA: TGTGCCAGCAGTGGTATCAGGGCCCAGTTCTTC.

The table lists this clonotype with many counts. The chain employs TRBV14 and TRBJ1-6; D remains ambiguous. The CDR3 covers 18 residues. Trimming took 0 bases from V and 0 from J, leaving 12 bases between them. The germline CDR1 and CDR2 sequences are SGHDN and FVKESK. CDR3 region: CASSQDLGRSSYNSPLHF. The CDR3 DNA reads TGTGCCAGCAGCCAAGATCTCGGAAGAAGCTCCTATAATTCACCCCTCCACTTT. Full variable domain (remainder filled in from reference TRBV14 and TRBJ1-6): EAGVTQFPSHSVIEKGQTVTLRCDPISGHDNLYWYRRVMGKEIKFLLHFVKESKQDESGMPNNRFLAERTGGTYSTLKVQPAELEDSGVYFCASSQDLGRSSYNSPLHFGNGTRLTVT.

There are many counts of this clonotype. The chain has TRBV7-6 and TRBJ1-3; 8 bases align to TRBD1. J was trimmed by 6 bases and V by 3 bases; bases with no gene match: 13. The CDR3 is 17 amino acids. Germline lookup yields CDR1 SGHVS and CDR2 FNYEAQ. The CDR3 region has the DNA TGTGCCAGCAGCTTGGGGGTCCCAGGGGGCACTGAAAACACCATATATTTT. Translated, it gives CASSLGVPGGTENTIYF.

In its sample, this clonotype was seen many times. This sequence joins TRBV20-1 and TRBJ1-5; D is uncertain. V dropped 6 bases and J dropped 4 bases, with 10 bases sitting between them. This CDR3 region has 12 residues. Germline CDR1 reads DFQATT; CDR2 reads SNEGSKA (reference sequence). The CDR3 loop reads CSAPIPNQPQHF. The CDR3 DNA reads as TGCAGTGCACCCATTCCAAATCAGCCCCAGCATTTT.

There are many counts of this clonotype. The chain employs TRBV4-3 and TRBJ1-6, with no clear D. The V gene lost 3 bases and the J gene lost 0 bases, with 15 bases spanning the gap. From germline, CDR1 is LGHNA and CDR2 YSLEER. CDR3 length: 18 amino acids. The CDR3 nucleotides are TGCGCCAGCAGCCACCTTAGGGAAGTTAGCTCCTATAATTCACCCCTCCACTTT. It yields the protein CASSHLREVSSYNSPLHF.

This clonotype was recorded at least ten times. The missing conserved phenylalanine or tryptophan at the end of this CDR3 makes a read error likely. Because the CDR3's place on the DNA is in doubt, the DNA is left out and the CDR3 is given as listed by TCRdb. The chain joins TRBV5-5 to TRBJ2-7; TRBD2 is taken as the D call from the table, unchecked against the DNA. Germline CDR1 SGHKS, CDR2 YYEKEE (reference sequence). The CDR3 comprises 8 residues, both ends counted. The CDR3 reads CASSRGSI.

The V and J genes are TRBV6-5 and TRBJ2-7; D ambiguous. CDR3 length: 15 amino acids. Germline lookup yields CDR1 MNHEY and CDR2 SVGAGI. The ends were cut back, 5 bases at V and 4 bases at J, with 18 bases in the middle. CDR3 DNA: TGTGCCAGCAGTCCTCGGTGGCAGACATATTACGAGCAGTACTTC. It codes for CASSPRWQTYYEQYF.

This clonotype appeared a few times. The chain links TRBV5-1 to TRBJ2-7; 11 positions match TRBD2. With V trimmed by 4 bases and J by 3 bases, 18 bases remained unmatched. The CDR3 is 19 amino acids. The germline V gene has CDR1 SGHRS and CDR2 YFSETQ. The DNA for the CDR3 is TGCGCCAGCAGCCAACGGGACAGGCGTGGGACTAGCGGTATCTACGAGCAGTACTTC. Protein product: CASSQRDRRGTSGIYEQYF.

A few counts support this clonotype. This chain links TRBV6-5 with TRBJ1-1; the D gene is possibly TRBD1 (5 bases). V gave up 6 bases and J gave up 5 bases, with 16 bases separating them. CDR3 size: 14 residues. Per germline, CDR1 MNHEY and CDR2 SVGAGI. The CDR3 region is CASSSGGVITEAFF. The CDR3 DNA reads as TGTGCCAGCAGCTCGGGGGGTGTAATTACTGAAGCTTTCTTT.

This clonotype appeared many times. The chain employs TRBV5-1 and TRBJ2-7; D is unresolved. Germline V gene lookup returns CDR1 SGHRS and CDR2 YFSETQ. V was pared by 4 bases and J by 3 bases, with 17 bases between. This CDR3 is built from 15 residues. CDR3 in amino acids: CASSPTVGKNYEQYF. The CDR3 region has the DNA TGCGCCAGCAGCCCAACAGTGGGCAAGAACTACGAGCAGTACTTC.

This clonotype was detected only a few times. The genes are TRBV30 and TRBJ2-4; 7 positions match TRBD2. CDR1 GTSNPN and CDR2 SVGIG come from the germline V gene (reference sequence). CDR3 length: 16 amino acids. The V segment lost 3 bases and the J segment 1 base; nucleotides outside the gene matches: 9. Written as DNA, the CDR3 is TGTGCCTGGAGCGTACCTAGAGCGGGGGCCAAAAACATTCAGTACTTC. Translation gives CAWSVPRAGAKNIQYF.

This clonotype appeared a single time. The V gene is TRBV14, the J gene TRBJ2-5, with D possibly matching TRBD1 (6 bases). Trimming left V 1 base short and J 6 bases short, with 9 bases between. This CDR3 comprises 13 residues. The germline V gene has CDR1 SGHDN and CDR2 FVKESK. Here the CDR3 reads CASSQGGGKTQYF. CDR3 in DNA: TGTGCCAGCAGCCAAGGAGGGGGAAAGACCCAGTACTTC.

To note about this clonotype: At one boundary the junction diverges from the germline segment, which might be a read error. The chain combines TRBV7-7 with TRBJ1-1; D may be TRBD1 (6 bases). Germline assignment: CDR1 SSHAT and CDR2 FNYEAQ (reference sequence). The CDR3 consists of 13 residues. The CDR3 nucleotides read TGTGCTAGCAGCTTAGCAAGGGGGACTGAAGCTTTCTTT. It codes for CASSLARGTEAFF.

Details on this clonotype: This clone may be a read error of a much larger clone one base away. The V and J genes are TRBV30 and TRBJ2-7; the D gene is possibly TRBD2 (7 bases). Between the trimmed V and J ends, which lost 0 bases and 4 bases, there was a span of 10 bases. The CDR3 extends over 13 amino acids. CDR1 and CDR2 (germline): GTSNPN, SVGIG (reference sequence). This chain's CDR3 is CAWSVGGVYEQYF. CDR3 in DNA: TGTGCCTGGAGTGTAGGGGGGGTGTACGAGCAGTACTTC.